A selection of T cell receptor beta chains follows, all from one sample in a study of cytomegalovirus exposure and HLA in healthy donors. Profiled with immunoSEQ multiplex PCR; TCRdb holds only in-frame clones, not every one. The table lists under 150,000 clones, just under 85% of them singletons. Sequenced sample: PBMCs. Receptor source: a man between 35 and 55 years old in good health and CMV-seropositive. The CDR3 runs from the conserved cysteine through the conserved F or W. The order of the fields is clone size, D gene, V gene, J gene, CDR3 protein, CDR3 DNA. D genes are given only for firm matches. Rows may omit the clone size; those that give it use once, few, many or a size class.

-	TRBD1	TRBV6-1	TRBJ1-2	CASSETGGVGYTF	TGTGCCAGCAGTGAAACAGGGGGCGTGGGCTACACCTTC
-	-	TRBV7-9	TRBJ2-2	CASSFFSNTGELFF	TGTGCCAGCAGCTTCTTTTCGAACACCGGGGAGCTGTTTTTT
-	-	TRBV5-4	TRBJ2-5	CASSLGGQGIRETQYF	TGTGCCAGCAGCTTGGGGGGCCAGGGGATACGAGAGACCCAGTACTTC
-	-	TRBV4-3	TRBJ2-3	CASSQDRGGYTDTQYF	TGCGCCAGCAGCCAAGATAGGGGGGGTTACACAGATACGCAGTATTTT
-	-	TRBV7-9	TRBJ1-6	CSVVGGFGSPLHF	TGTTCTGTCGTTGGGGGGTTTGGTTCACCCCTCCACTTT
-	-	TRBV19	TRBJ1-5	CASTAQGNQPQHF	TGTGCCAGTACCGCCCAGGGAAATCAGCCCCAGCATTTT
-	TRBD2	TRBV2	TRBJ2-5	CASSSSGTSGQETQYF	TGTGCCAGCAGTTCTTCCGGGACTAGCGGGCAAGAGACCCAGTACTTC
-	TRBD2	TRBV5-1	TRBJ2-3	CASSWGLATDTQYF	TGCGCCAGCAGCTGGGGACTAGCCACAGATACGCAGTATTTT
-	-	TRBV10-3	TRBJ2-1	CAISQGNEQFF	TGTGCCATCAGCCAGGGCAATGAGCAGTTCTTC
-	-	TRBV6-5	TRBJ2-7	CASTSTETYEQYF	TGTGCCAGCACCTCCACTGAAACCTACGAGCAGTACTTC
-	TRBD2	TRBV29-1	TRBJ2-7	CSVEVGGGGGSPYEQYF	TGCAGCGTTGAAGTTGGGGGTGGGGGGGGTTCTCCCTACGAGCAGTACTTC
-	TRBD2	TRBV7-2	TRBJ2-1	CASRPGLAGSDEQFF	TGTGCCAGCAGGCCAGGACTAGCGGGTAGCGATGAGCAGTTCTTC
-	-	TRBV19	TRBJ1-5	CASSMREGNQPQHF	TGTGCCAGTAGTATGAGGGAGGGCAATCAGCCCCAGCATTTT
-	-	TRBV5-1	TRBJ1-1	CASSLLGGFNTEAFF	TGCGCCAGCAGCCTTCTGGGAGGATTCAACACTGAAGCTTTCTTT
-	-	TRBV13	TRBJ2-4	CASSLSQGSIQYF	TGTGCCAGCAGCTTAAGCCAGGGCTCCATTCAGTACTTC
-	-	TRBV9	TRBJ2-2	CASSHDGSGNTGELFF	TGTGCCAGCAGCCATGATGGGAGTGGTAACACCGGGGAGCTGTTTTTT
-	TRBD1	TRBV10-3	TRBJ1-5	CAISRDRDQPQHF	TGTGCCATCAGTCGGGACAGAGATCAGCCCCAGCATTTT
once	TRBD1	TRBV7-9	TRBJ1-4	CASSFPGQGAPNEKLFF	TGTGCCAGCAGCTTCCCGGGACAGGGGGCACCTAATGAAAAACTGTTTTTT
-	-	TRBV7-2	TRBJ1-5	CASSLGGGGHEPQHF	TGTGCCAGCAGCTTAGGGGGTGGGGGCCATGAACCCCAGCATTTT
-	TRBD2	TRBV5-1	TRBJ2-1	CASSLAVAGVNEQFF	TGCGCCAGCAGCTTGGCGGTAGCGGGAGTTAATGAGCAGTTCTTC
-	-	TRBV27	TRBJ2-1	CASSSIPSSYNEQFF	TGTGCCAGCAGTTCGATTCCTAGCTCCTACAATGAGCAGTTCTTC
-	-	TRBV27	TRBJ2-5	CASSFQNEETQYF	TGTGCCAGCAGTTTCCAAAATGAGGAGACCCAGTACTTC
once	TRBD2	TRBV9	TRBJ2-5	CASSVGRASGIQETQYF	TGTGCCAGCAGCGTAGGTCGGGCTAGCGGGATACAAGAGACCCAGTACTTC
-	-	TRBV11-3	TRBJ2-7	CASSQPQQGYEQYF	TGTGCCAGCAGCCAACCTCAACAGGGCTACGAGCAGTACTTC
-	TRBD1	TRBV11-2	TRBJ1-4	CASSPWTGGSEKLFF	TGTGCCAGCAGCCCCTGGACAGGGGGAAGTGAAAAACTGTTTTTT
-	-	TRBV30	TRBJ1-2	CAWTRTAIYGYTF	TGTGCCTGGACACGGACAGCGATCTATGGCTACACCTTC
-	-	TRBV7-6	TRBJ2-2	CASTPEPNTGELFF	TGTGCCAGCACCCCAGAACCGAACACCGGGGAGCTGTTTTTT
-	-	TRBV18	TRBJ2-2	CASSPYRNTGELFF	TGTGCCAGCTCACCATACAGAAACACCGGGGAGCTGTTTTTT
-	TRBD2	TRBV5-1	TRBJ2-6	CASSFLAGVISGANVLTF	TGCGCCAGCAGCTTCCTAGCGGGAGTAATCTCTGGGGCCAACGTCCTGACTTTC
-	TRBD1	TRBV7-8	TRBJ1-1	CASSWDQGVRDTEAFF	TGTGCCAGCAGCTGGGACCAGGGGGTAAGGGACACTGAAGCTTTCTTT
-	TRBD1	TRBV30	TRBJ2-7	CAWSVLGTGIYEQYF	TGTGCCTGGAGTGTTCTCGGGACAGGGATCTACGAGCAGTACTTC